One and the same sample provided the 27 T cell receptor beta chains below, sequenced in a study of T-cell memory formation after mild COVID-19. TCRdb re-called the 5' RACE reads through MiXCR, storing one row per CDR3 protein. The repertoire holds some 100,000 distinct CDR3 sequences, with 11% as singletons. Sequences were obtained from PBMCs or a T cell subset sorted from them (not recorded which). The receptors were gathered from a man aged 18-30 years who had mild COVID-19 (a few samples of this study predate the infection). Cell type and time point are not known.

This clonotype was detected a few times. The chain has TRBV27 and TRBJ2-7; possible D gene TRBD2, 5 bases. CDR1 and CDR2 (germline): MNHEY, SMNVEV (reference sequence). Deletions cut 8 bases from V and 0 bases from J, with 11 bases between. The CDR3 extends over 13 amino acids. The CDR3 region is CASAPGSSYEQYF. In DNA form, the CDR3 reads TGTGCCAGCGCTCCGGGGAGCTCCTACGAGCAGTACTTC.

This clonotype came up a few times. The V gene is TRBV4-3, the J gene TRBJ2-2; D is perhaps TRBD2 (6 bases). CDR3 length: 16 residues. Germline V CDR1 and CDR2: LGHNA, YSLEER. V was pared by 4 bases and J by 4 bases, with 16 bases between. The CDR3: CASSPGRGFVTGELFF. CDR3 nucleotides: TGCGCCAGCAGCCCAGGCCGGGGGTTTGTCACCGGGGAGCTGTTTTTT.

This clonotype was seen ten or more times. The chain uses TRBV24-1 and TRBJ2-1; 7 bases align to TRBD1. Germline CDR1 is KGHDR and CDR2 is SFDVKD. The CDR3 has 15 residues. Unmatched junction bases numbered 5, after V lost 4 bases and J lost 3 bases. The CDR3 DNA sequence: TGTGCCACCAGTGACCGGAGGACAGGCTACAATGAGCAGTTCTTC. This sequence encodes CATSDRRTGYNEQFF.

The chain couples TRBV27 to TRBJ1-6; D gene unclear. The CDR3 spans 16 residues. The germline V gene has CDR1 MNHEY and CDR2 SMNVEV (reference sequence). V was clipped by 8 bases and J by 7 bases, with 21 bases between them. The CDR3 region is CASPGPAARFNSPLHF. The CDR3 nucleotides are TGTGCCAGCCCTGGACCGGCGGCCCGGTTCAATTCACCCCTCCACTTT.

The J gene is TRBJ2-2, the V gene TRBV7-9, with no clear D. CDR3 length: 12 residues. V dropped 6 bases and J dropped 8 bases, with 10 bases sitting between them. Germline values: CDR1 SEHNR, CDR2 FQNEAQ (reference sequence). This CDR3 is CASSLVEGELFF. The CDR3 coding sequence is TGTGCCAGCAGTCTAGTTGAAGGGGAGCTGTTTTTT.

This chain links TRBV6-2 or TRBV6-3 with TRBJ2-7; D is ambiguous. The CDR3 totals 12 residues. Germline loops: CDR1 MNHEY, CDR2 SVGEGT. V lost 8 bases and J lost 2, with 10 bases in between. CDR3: CASQYRTYEQYV. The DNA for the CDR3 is TGTGCCAGCCAGTACAGAACCTACGAGCAGTACGTC.

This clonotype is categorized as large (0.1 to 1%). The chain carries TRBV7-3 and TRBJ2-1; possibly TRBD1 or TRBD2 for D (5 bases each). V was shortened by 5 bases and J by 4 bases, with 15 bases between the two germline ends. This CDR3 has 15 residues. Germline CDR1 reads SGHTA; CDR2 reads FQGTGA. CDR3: CASSRGASGYNEQFF. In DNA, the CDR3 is TGTGCCAGCAGCCGAGGGGCCTCCGGGTACAATGAGCAGTTCTTC.

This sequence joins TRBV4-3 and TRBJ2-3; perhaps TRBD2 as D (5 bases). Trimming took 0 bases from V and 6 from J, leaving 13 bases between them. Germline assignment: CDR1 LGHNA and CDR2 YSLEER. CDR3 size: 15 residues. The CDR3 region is CASSQDERAGDTQYF. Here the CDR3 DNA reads TGCGCCAGCAGCCAAGACGAGAGGGCCGGGGATACGCAGTATTTT.

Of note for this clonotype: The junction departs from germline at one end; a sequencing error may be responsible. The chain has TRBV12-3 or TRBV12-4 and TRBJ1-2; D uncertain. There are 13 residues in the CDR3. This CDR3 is CASSFAGDYGYTF. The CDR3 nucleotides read TGTGCCAGCAGTTTTGCGGGAGACTACGGCTACACCTTC.

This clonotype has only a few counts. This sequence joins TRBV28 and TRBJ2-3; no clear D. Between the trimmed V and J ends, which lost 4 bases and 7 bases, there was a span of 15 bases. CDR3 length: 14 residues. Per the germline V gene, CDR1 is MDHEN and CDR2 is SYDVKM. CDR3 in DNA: TGTGCCAGCAGTTACATGCGGCCGTCCAATACGCAGTATTTT. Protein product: CASSYMRPSNTQYF.

In DNA form, the CDR3 reads TGTGCCAGCAGCGGACCATTCGGGGGGGCAGGCGGGGAGCTGTTTTTT. Protein: CASSGPFGGAGGELFF. The chain joins TRBV9 to TRBJ2-2, with TRBD2 identical over 8 bases. This CDR3 comprises 16 residues. Trimming removed 3 bases from V and 7 bases from J; junction bases left unmatched: 11. The V gene's germline CDR1 is SGDLS and CDR2 YYNGEE.

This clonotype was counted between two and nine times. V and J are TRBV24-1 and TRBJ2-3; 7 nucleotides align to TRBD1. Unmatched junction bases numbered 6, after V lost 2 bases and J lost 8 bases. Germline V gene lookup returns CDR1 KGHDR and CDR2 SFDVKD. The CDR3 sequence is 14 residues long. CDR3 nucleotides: TGTGCCACCAGTGATTGGGACAGTATGGCTACGCAGTATTTT. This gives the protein CATSDWDSMATQYF.

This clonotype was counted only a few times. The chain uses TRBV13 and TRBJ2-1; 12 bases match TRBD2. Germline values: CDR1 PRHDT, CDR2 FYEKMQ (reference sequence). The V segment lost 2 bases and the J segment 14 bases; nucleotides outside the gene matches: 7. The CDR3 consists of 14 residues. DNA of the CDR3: TGTGCCAGCAGCTTAAGGACTAGCGGGGACCCCAAGTTCTTC. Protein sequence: CASSLRTSGDPKFF.

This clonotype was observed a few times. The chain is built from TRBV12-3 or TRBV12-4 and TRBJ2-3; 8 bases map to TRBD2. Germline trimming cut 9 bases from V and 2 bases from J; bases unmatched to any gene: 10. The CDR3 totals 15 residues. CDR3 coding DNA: TGTGCCAGTACCCCCAGCGGGGGCTTCACAGATACGCAGTATTTT. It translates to CASTPSGGFTDTQYF.

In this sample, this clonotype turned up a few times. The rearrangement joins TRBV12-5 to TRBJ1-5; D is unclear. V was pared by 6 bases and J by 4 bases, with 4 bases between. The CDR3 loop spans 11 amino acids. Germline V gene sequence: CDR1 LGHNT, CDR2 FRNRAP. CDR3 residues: CASGNNQPQHF. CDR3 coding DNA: TGTGCTAGTGGAAATAATCAGCCCCAGCATTTT.

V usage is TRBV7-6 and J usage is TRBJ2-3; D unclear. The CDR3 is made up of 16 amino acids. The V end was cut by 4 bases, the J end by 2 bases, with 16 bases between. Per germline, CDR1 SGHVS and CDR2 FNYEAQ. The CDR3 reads CASSSPTLASTDTQYF. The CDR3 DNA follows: TGTGCCAGCAGCTCACCGACACTTGCCTCCACAGATACGCAGTATTTT. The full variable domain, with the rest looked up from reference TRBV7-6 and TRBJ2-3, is GAGVSQSPRYKVTKRGQDVALRCDPISGHVSLYWYRQALGQGPEFLTYFNYEAQQDKSGLPNDRFSAERPEGSISTLTIQRTEQRDSAMYRCASSSPTLASTDTQYFGPGTRLTVL.

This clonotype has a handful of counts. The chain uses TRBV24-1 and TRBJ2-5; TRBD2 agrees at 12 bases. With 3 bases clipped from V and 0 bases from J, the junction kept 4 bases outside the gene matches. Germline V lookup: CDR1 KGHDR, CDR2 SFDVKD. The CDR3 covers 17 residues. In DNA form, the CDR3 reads TGTGCCACCAGTGATCCGGGGACTAGCGGGTACCAAGAGACCCAGTACTTC. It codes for CATSDPGTSGYQETQYF.

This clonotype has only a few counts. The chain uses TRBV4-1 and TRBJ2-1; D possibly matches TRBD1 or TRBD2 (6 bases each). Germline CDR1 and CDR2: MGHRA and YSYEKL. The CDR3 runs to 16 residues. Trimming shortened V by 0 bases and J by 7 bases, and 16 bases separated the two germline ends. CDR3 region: CASSQERGTGENEQFF. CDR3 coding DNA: TGCGCCAGCAGCCAAGAAAGGGGGACTGGGGAAAATGAGCAGTTCTTC.

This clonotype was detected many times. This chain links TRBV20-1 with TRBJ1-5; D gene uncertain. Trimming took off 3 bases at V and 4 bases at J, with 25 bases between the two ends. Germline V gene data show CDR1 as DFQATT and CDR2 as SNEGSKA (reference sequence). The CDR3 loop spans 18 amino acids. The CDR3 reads CSASGKIGPSGLNQPQHF. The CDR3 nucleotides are TGCAGTGCTAGCGGAAAGATCGGACCAAGTGGCCTGAATCAGCCCCAGCATTTT.

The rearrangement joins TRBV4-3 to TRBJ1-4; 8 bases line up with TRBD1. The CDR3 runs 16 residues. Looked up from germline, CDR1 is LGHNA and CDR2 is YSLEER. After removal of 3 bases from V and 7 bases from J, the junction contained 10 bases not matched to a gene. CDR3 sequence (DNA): TGCGCCAGCAGCCAGGCCGACAGGGGCGGTAGTGAAAAACTGTTTTTT. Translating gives CASSQADRGGSEKLFF.

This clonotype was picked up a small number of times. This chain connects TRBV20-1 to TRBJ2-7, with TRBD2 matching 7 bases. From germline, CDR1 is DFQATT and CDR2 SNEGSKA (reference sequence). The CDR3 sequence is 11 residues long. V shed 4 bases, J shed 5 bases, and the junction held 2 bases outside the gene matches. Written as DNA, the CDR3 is TGCAGTGCTAAGGGAGGGAACGAGCAGTACGTC. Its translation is CSAKGGNEQYV.

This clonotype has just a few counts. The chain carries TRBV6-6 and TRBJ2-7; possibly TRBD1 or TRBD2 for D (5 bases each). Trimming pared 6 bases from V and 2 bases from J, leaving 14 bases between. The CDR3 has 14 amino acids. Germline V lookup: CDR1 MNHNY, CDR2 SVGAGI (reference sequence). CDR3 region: CASSLGAHPYEQYF. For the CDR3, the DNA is TGTGCCAGCAGCCTCGGGGCGCACCCCTACGAGCAGTACTTC.

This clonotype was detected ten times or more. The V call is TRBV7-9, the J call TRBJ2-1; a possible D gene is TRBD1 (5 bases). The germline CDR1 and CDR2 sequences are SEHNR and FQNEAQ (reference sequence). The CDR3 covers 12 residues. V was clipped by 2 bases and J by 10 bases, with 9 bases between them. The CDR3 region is CASSLSGYEQFF. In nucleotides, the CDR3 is TGTGCCAGCAGCTTATCAGGGTACGAGCAGTTCTTC.

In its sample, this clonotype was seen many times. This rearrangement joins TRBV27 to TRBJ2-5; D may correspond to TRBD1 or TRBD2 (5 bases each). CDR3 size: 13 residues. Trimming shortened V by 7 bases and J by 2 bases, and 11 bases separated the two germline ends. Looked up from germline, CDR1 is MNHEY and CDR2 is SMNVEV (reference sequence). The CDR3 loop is CASKRGRQETQYF. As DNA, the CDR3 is TGTGCCAGCAAACGGGGACGTCAAGAGACCCAGTACTTC.

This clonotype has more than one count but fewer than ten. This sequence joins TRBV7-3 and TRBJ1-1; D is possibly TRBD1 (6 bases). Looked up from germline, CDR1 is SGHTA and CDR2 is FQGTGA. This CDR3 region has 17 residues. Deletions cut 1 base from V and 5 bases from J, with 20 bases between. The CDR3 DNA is TGTGCCAGCAGCTTAAGTCGAGCACAGGGAGACAGGACTGAAGCTTTCTTT. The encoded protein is CASSLSRAQGDRTEAFF. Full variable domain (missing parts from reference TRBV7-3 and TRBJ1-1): GAGVSQTPSNKVTEKGKYVELRCDPISGHTALYWYRQSLGQGPEFLIYFQGTGAADDSGLPNDRFFAVRPEGSVSTLKIQRTERGDSAVYLCASSLSRAQGDRTEAFFGQGTRLTVV.

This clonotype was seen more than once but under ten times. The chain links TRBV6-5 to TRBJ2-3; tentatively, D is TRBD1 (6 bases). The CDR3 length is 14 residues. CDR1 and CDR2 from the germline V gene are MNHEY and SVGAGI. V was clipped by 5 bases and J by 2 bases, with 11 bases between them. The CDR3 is CASSADRSTDTQYF. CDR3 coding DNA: TGTGCCAGCAGTGCCGACAGGTCCACAGATACGCAGTATTTT.

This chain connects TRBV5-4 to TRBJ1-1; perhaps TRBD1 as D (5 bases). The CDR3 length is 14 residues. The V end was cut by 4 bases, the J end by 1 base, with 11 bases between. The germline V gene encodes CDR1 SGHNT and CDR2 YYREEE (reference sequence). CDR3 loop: CASSPTGGNTEAFF. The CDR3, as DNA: TGTGCCAGCAGCCCGACGGGGGGGAACACTGAAGCTTTCTTT.